Reported below is one T cell receptor beta chain. It lacks a known antigen. There are no base qualities to consult, and no much larger clone falls within one base. The data were taken from a study of pediatric ulcerative colitis (dated by TCRdb to between 2017 and 2020). Background for the entire study: From roughly 9 newly diagnosed, treatment-naive pediatric ulcerative colitis patients and four non-IBD control children, paired blood and rectal samples were collected.

During colonoscopy, one to two rectal pinch biopsies were obtained for research purposes. The control children had a colonoscopy because IBD was suspected, showed normal endoscopy both macroscopically and histologically, and did not receive an IBD diagnosis during the next year. Before DNA isolation, rectal biopsies were subjected to proteinase K digestion. The Wizard kit (Promega) was used to extract genomic DNA from both blood and intestinal samples. The CDR3 spans 20 residues, from the cysteine through the phenylalanine. The sequence is cut down to CDR3 DNA, 60 bases in frame from base 1. CDR1 and CDR2 are drawn from the germline V gene: KGHSH, LQKENI. Compared with germline, V lacks 3 bases and J lacks 1 base; bases without a gene match: 12. Study-level results and caveats: A couple of rectal CDR3 clonotypes turned up in every ulcerative colitis patient but in none of the controls. Because repertoires were derived from total lymphocyte DNA, patterns in rare subsets such as regulatory T cells may not have been reflected. For technical reasons, substantially fewer templates were yielded by the blood samples of a couple of patients, and these blood samples were excluded from blood-rectal overlap analysis. Only a handful of individuals were included in the healthy control group, which was small. Clonal overlap between a subject's own blood and rectum was significantly greater in ulcerative colitis patients than in controls, which suggests more T cell trafficking to inflamed tissue. Blood-derived T cells may have been included in rectal pinch biopsies, especially in patients with overt colitis. Rectal repertoire features separated controls, mild-moderate and acute severe colitis patients; acute severe colitis showed reduced rectal diversity due to clonal expansions.

Through the immunoSEQ TRB Survey service, multiplex V and J primers were used to amplify rearranged CDR3 beta regions from genomic DNA. To keep depth equal across samples, survey-level sequencing depth of up to 500,000 reads per sample was applied. The libraries were purified, combined into pools and sequenced with Illumina technology. In the original analysis: Productive clonality, sample overlap, pairwise scatters, CDR3 beta length, V/D/J gene usage and productiveness were assessed with immunoSEQ online tools. Alongside Shannon and Simpson indices, calculated diversity was computed as the number of unique rearrangements divided by total templates, multiplied by 100. Principal component analysis was performed on Z-score normalized data with the R prcomp function and the ggbiplot package. Blood-rectal clonal overlap within each subject was quantified with Morisita's index. The table was pulled from immuneACCESS by TCRdb, which kept in-frame rearrangements only. Such tables lose some clones; where checked, under half of the loss comes from unresolved V genes, and the rest has no known cause. D and trimming were read from the DNA, whereas the V and J calls and clone size are those reported in that table. The table for this sample lists over 10,000 clones; around 77% of them were counted only once. Clones ranked in the top ten supply under 5.5% of the sample.

The chain employs TRBV18 and TRBJ2-6, with 10 bases aligning to TRBD2. Sequenced sample: gut tissue. This TCR was recovered from a boy aged 5-17 years who was a control in a study of pediatric ulcerative colitis. The nucleotide sequence is given as TGTGCCAGCTCACCCTTTAGATTAGCGGGAGGACCGTCTGGGGCCAACGTCCTGACTTTC. It encodes CASSPFRLAGGPSGANVLTF. Outside the CDR3, residues come from the reference TRBV18 and TRBJ2-6 proteins, so the full variable domain is: NAGVMQNPRHLVRRRGQEARLRCSPMKGHSHVYWYRQLPEEGLKFMVYLQKENIIDESGMPKERFSAEFPKEGPSILRIQQVVRGDSAAYFCASSPFRLAGGPSGANVLTFGAGSRLTVL.